This T cell receptor beta chain was identified in a study of cytomegalovirus exposure and HLA in healthy donors listed by TCRdb under 2017. Background for the entire study: An earlier analysis of 587 of the donors reported roughly 300 Gb of sequence data and around 110 million unique TCR beta sequences from about 179 million T cells. Approximately 310 gigabases of sequencing data and 70 million to 85 million unique TCR sequences were included in an early release covering around 600 HLA-typed donors. The number of typed donors differed by locus: about 629-630 for A, B, C, DRB1 and DQB1; some 540 for DQA1; approximately 600 for DPA1; and 450 to 480 for DPB1. The study combined high-throughput TCR immunosequencing, statistical association of individual TCRs with disease status, and machine learning to predict cytomegalovirus infection status. Four to six DR-DQ haplotypes were handled as single units for association and clustering, since linkage in the cohort was strong. Among some 400 genotyped donors of the cohort, an average of around 240,000 unique TCR beta nucleotide sequences were sequenced per donor, roughly a sixth of them non-productive. Along with the roughly 700-subject first cohort, a separate validation cohort of over a hundred different subjects was used. Rather than using new phenotypic data, the later analysis identified candidate immune exposures from TCR beta sequences and from how often those sequences occurred across donors. The study aimed to test whether cataloging public T cell receptors could reveal signatures of past pathogen exposure. Both class I and class II loci were covered by HLA typing, at four-digit resolution. Donor age, sex, ethnicity and CMV serostatus were collected together with the repertoire data. The study used immunosequencing to profile the T cell repertoires of around 600 subjects and linked those repertoires to cytomegalovirus serostatus. Every discovery cohort repertoire had been produced on one sequencing platform. A later genetic analysis used genome-wide SNP genotypes for about 65% of the roughly 670 donors, treating that subset as a discovery cohort. An earlier analysis of approximately 630 of the donors applied high-throughput TCR beta sequencing to assess whether each TCR beta V gene segment acted as functional or pseudogenic. To study patterns of TCR occurrence, a later analysis re-analyzed previously published TCR beta repertoires from 650 to 750 donors and added high-resolution HLA genotyping. Of the roughly 400 genotyped donors, 75% to 85% were placed in the genetic ancestry cluster associated with self-reported Caucasian donors.

The library came from the immunoSEQ multiplex PCR assay. The multiplex PCR relied on a mix of 60 forward primers for TCR Vbeta segments and 13 reverse primers for TCR Jbeta segments. A multiplex PCR assay on genomic DNA amplified the CDR3 region of rearranged TCR beta genes. Amplified TCR beta libraries were sequenced as 87-base-pair reads on the Illumina HiSeq System. The paper's data handling went like this. In a later analysis, tens of millions of unique TCR beta chains were counted across the approximately 640 repertoires, and about 10 million of these chains were shared by at least two donors. A nearest-neighbor algorithm error-corrected the raw reads and collapsed the reads into unique sequences, merging closely related sequences to remove PCR and sequencing errors. To assign V, D and J gene segments, CDR3 sequences were aligned to IMGT reference sequences. Each retained sequence needed at least a six-nucleotide match to both a V gene segment and a J gene segment. Rearrangements were classified as productive when the CDR3 lacked stop codons and remained in frame with V and J, and all other rearrangements were classified as non-productive. CDR3 was defined by IMGT convention, running from the second conserved V-encoded cysteine to the conserved J-encoded phenylalanine. Sequences without an unambiguous match to a single V gene segment were excluded from the earlier analysis of 450 to 750 of the donors. In an earlier analysis of 587 of the donors, a V segment was called functional when productive rearrangements were above 56.7%, and segregating when the standard deviation between donors exceeded 5%. A statistical classification framework was built to diagnose cytomegalovirus status from the catalog of TCR beta chain sequences. In a later analysis, V and J genes were assigned by comparing TCR nucleotide sequences against IMGT/GENE-DB human TR gene sequences. Using the TCRdist pipeline, a later analysis assigned CDR3 sequences along with most-parsimonious VDJ recombination scenarios. In a later analysis, each TCR beta chain was defined by its CDR3 amino acid sequence together with its V-gene family, and reads without a unique V-gene family were excluded. A later analysis removed several hundred highly shared, low-generation-probability nucleotide sequences to deal with suspected cross-contamination and a sequencing artifact. In a later analysis, a clonal expansion index was calculated for each public chain from normalized within-repertoire ranks of inferred template counts. In a later analysis, generation probabilities were computed with a VDJ recombination model fitted to out-of-frame rearrangements, and the resulting probabilities were checked against IGoR. A later analysis scored TCR-TCR, TCR-HLA and TCR-CMV co-occurrence with hypergeometric tests, applying a repertoire-size bias correction to TCR pairs. A later analysis estimated false discovery rates by permuting HLA or CMV assignments 20 times. In a later analysis, co-occurring TCRs were grouped with DBSCAN, and TCRdist sequence similarity was added when clustering was performed within HLA-allele-positive subsets. For co-occurrence clustering, repertoires with fewer than 30,000 or more than 120,000 public chains were excluded, along with five or six repertoires with anomalous nucleotide sharing. TCRdb took this table from immuneACCESS and kept in-frame rearrangements with V and J called. Such tables lack part of the clones; where checked against another copy, unresolved V genes explain under half of the gap, and the rest is unexplained. V, J and clone size reflect that table, while D and trimming were determined from the DNA. The sample data list 150,000 or so clones, and 80% of these were observed just once. Clones ranked in the top ten supply 2% to 3% of the sample.

What the study reported, not specific to this receptor: Linkage disequilibrium might explain the correlated functional status among segregating V segments, but an unknown experimental factor could not be ruled out. Because HLA typing was unavailable for some donors at each locus, only the typed subset was used in association tests. Across donors, most TCR sequences were observed very rarely, whereas some public TCRs were present in many individuals. Cytomegalovirus status was reported to be diagnosed by the classifier with high specificity and sensitivity in both the original and validation cohorts. It was suggested by the authors that the approach could potentially be generalized to other disease states and immunological phenotypes. In a later genetic analysis, a missense DCLRE1C variant was associated with V-gene and J-gene trimming of TCR beta chains, and the association was replicated in an independent cohort. Sequencing depth was assumed to be roughly uniform across donors in the presence/absence analyses, though that assumption may not hold. When HLA alleles, especially DR and DQ, strongly co-occurred, attributing TCR associations to individual alleles was difficult. In an earlier analysis of some 500 of the donors, most TCR beta V segments were observed in productive rearrangements about 90% or about 30% of the time, broadly matching IMGT annotations. The study listed 150 to 200 TCR beta chains as associated with cytomegalovirus. The earlier analysis of nearly 600 of the donors excluded roughly 16 rarely observed V segments, including chromosome 9 orphons, because counts were too low. Immune exposure information for the cohort was limited to CMV serostatus. A later analysis found that most CMV-associated TCR beta chains appeared HLA-restricted, with HLA associations seemingly driven largely by CMV exposure. In a later analysis, HLA-associated TCR beta chains showed more clonal expansion and lower generation probabilities than non-associated chains that were equally common. A further reported finding was that TCR beta sequences accurately predicted the HLA-A and HLA-B alleles for most subjects in the first cohort. A cluster of highly shared sequence variants was judged likely to be a technical artifact of the sequencing pipeline. A later analysis reported that several top co-occurrence clusters appeared linked to parvovirus B19, influenza, CMV and Epstein-Barr virus. At a false discovery rate of 0.05, a later analysis linked under 20,000 TCR beta sequences to specific HLA alleles. The cohort was sequenced for TCR beta chains only, and without alpha or paired-chain data the features that could be detected were limited. Three of the identified cytomegalovirus-associated TCR beta chains were confirmed in vitro to be specific for cytomegalovirus antigens. Some IMGT-functional V segments, including TRBV6-2 and TRBV6-3, could not be distinguished by the 87-base-pair reads and were therefore excluded. According to a later genetic analysis, donors in an Asian-associated ancestry cluster had fewer N-insertions in productive TCRs than the roughly 670-donor mean. In a later analysis, TCR association rates were found to vary across HLA loci, with the most associated TCRs seen for DRB1 alleles and the fewest for HLA-C alleles.

In total, 500 to 700 healthy bone marrow donors made up the cohort. At the time of sampling, all cohort members were nominally healthy, though unrecorded immune exposures were likely present. The donor tested CMV seronegative and was one of the 352 seronegative cohort members. Each donor provided a peripheral blood sample, and peripheral blood mononuclear cells were used for TCR beta sequencing. The Qiagen DNeasy Blood Extraction Kit was used to extract genomic DNA from the blood cell samples. A note on this clone: Its recognized antigen is unknown. No base qualities exist here, and no much larger clone lies one base off it.

Spanning cysteine to phenylalanine, the CDR3 consists of 13 amino acids. Only CDR3 DNA is held: 39 bases, read in frame from base 1. CDR1 SQVTM and CDR2 ANQGSEA were looked up in the germline V gene. V is pruned by 4 bases and J by 5 bases, leaving 5 bases of the junction without a gene match. Sequenced sample: PBMCs. The chain joins TRBV29-1 to TRBJ2-3, and 8 junctional nucleotides match TRBD1. This sequence was found in a man in his forties or fifties in good health and CMV-seronegative. The CDR3 region reads CSVGKQGVDTQYF. The sequenced DNA: TGCAGCGTTGGGAAACAGGGGGTAGATACGCAGTATTTT.